The clone carrying this T cell receptor (beta chain) was recorded many times. The data were obtained in a study of T-cell reconstitution after alpha-beta-depleted transplantation in children. Unique molecular identifiers tagged the TCRbeta library. TCRdb reprocessed the PCR reads with MiXCR, giving one entry per CDR3 protein. Found here are 200,000 to 250,000 distinct CDR3 sequences, around 9.7% of them singletons; the top ten hold around 5.1%. Germline-derived CDR1 and CDR2 are SGHRS and YFSETQ. The CDR3 has 14 residues. V gave up 4 bases and J gave up 3 bases; unmatched junction bases: 5. The origin of this receptor is a human donor who donated a stem cell graft to a child with SCID. The sample in question was PBMCs from the stem cell graft donor, obtained from the stem cell graft. The chain recombines TRBV5-1 with TRBJ1-1; TRBD1 aligns across 8 bases. The CDR3 protein is CASSRTGRDTEAFF. CDR3 DNA sequence: TGCGCCAGCAGCCGGACAGGGCGGGACACTGAAGCTTTCTTT.